This is a list of T cell receptor beta chains from one sample in a study of blood T cell repertoires in COVID-19. Method: immunoSEQ multiplex PCR; TCRdb's copy keeps in-frame clones and lacks some. This sample has around 140,000 clones; around nine tenths occur once, and the top ten carry around 10%. Sequencing was carried out using peripheral blood. Source of these receptors: a woman in her 70s with COVID-19, enrolled during active disease. Both conserved end residues are part of each CDR3. D genes are given only for firm matches. Clone size is not always given. Where it is, it says once, few, many or a class for expanded clones.

TGTGCCAGCAGAGGGACAGTGAACACTGAAGCTTTCTTT	CASRGTVNTEAFF	TRBV12-3/TRBV12-4	.	TRBJ1-1	TRBD1
TGTGCCAGCAACCGGGACAGGGGTACCCACGAGCAGTACTTC	CASNRDRGTHEQYF	TRBV2	.	TRBJ2-7	TRBD1
TGTGCCAGCAGTTTAGACGGGGGTCCTCAGCCCCAGCATTTT	CASSLDGGPQPQHF	TRBV28	.	TRBJ1-5	.
TGCAGCGCGGCCCCTAGCGGGGGAGAGACCCAGTACTTC	CSAAPSGGETQYF	TRBV29-1	.	TRBJ2-5	TRBD2
TGCGCCAGCAGCCCCGGGAACAGAATCGGAGGCTCACCCCTCCACTTT	CASSPGNRIGGSPLHF	TRBV5-1	.	TRBJ1-6	.
TGTGCCAGCAGTGAGGAGGGGCAGGGCTCAGGGAATGGCTACACCTTC	CASSEEGQGSGNGYTF	TRBV2	.	TRBJ1-2	.
TGCGCCAGCAGCTTGTGGCTCAGACAGGGGCCCTCCTACGAGCAGTACTTC	CASSLWLRQGPSYEQYF	TRBV5-1	few	TRBJ2-7	TRBD1
TGTGCCAGCAGCTTGAGACAGGGGTCGGGCAATCAGCCCCAGCATTTT	CASSLRQGSGNQPQHF	TRBV9	.	TRBJ1-5	TRBD1
TGCGCCAGCAGCTTTTCTTCTATGGAGACTAGAATCTCCTACGAGCAGTACTTC	CASSFSSMETRISYEQYF	TRBV5-1	.	TRBJ2-7	.
TGTGCCAGCACCAAGCTAGGGGCTGGGAATGAGCAGTTCTTC	CASTKLGAGNEQFF	TRBV5-6	.	TRBJ2-1	.
TGTGCCAGCAGCCGGACAGGGGGCTGGTACGAGCAGTACTTC	CASSRTGGWYEQYF	TRBV11-2	.	TRBJ2-7	TRBD1
TGCGCCAGCAGCTTGGCCACTAGCGGGGGGAACAATGAGCAGTTCTTC	CASSLATSGGNNEQFF	TRBV5-1	.	TRBJ2-1	TRBD2
TGTGCCTGGAGCCCAGGGACAGGGGACGGCTACACCTTC	CAWSPGTGDGYTF	TRBV30	.	TRBJ1-2	TRBD1
TGTGCCAGTAGTAAGCTAGCGGGGGACAATGAGCAGTTCTTC	CASSKLAGDNEQFF	TRBV19	.	TRBJ2-1	TRBD2
TGCGCCAGCAGCTTGGGGTCGACAGACCAAGAGACCCAGTACTTC	CASSLGSTDQETQYF	TRBV5-1	.	TRBJ2-5	.
TGTGCCATCAGTGTTGGGGCCTCGGGGGGGACCCAGTACTTC	CAISVGASGGTQYF	TRBV10-3	.	TRBJ2-5	TRBD2
TGTGCCAGCAGCTCCCTAGCGGGGGCCATCAATGAGCAGTTCTTC	CASSSLAGAINEQFF	TRBV7-6	.	TRBJ2-1	TRBD2
TGTGCCAGCAGCTTGGGGAGGACTAGCGGGGGGCGCCAAGAGACCCAGTACTTC	CASSLGRTSGGRQETQYF	TRBV7-9	.	TRBJ2-5	TRBD2
TGTGCCAGCAGCTTTACACAGGGGGCGAAGGGCTACACCTTC	CASSFTQGAKGYTF	TRBV11-2	.	TRBJ1-2	TRBD1
TGTGCCAGCAGGAGCTCGATTAGCTTGGAGACCCAGTACTTC	CASRSSISLETQYF	TRBV2	.	TRBJ2-5	.
TGTGCCTGGAGTAGCCGAGGGGGCGCGGGAGGCTACACCTTC	CAWSSRGGAGGYTF	TRBV30	.	TRBJ1-2	TRBD1
TGTGCCACCAGTGATCGAACTGACACAGCTGGAGATACGCAGTATTTT	CATSDRTDTAGDTQYF	TRBV24-1	.	TRBJ2-3	.
TGTGCCAGCACCTCCCGCGGGGGCCCTAACGACGGCTACACCTTC	CASTSRGGPNDGYTF	TRBV5-6	once	TRBJ1-2	.
TGTGCCAGCAGCTTAATAAGGGCCGCGGGTGGCTACACCTTC	CASSLIRAAGGYTF	TRBV7-2	.	TRBJ1-2	.
TGTGCCAGCAGTTTCCGGCGGCAAGAGACCCAGTACTTC	CASSFRRQETQYF	TRBV12-3/TRBV12-4	few	TRBJ2-5	.
TGTGCCAGCAGTCCTCCGGGACTAGCGGGGGGCCGGGGAGTGTTCTTC	CASSPPGLAGGRGVFF	TRBV28	.	TRBJ2-1	TRBD2
TGTGCCAGCAGGTTCCTCCCCTCGGGGCAGGGAGGGGAAAAACTGTTTTTT	CASRFLPSGQGGEKLFF	TRBV7-3	.	TRBJ1-4	.
TGTGCCAGCAGCCAAGGGACGGGGACTAGCGGGGGGAACCCCTACGAGCAGTACTTC	CASSQGTGTSGGNPYEQYF	TRBV3-1/TRBV3-2	.	TRBJ2-7	TRBD2
TGTGCCAGCAGTTTATGGGGGACAGGGGGAATAGCGGGGCTAAAAAACATTCAGTACTTC	CASSLWGTGGIAGLKNIQYF	TRBV28	.	TRBJ2-4	TRBD1
TGTGCCAGCAGCCCGCGACAGGGGGCCACTGAAGCTTTCTTT	CASSPRQGATEAFF	TRBV9	.	TRBJ1-1	TRBD1
TGTGCCAGCAGTTCGAGGGTAACTAACTATGGCTACACCTTC	CASSSRVTNYGYTF	TRBV2	.	TRBJ1-2	.
TGTGCCAGTACCTCAAACTTGCCCGGGGAGCTGTTTTTT	CASTSNLPGELFF	TRBV19	.	TRBJ2-2	.
TGTGCCAGCAGCAACCCTCGTAACTCTGGAAACACCATATATTTT	CASSNPRNSGNTIYF	TRBV21-1	.	TRBJ1-3	.
TGTGCCAGCAGTGATCCCCGACAGGGAACTGGAAACACCATATATTTT	CASSDPRQGTGNTIYF	TRBV6-1	once	TRBJ1-3	TRBD1
TGTGCCAGCAGTGAGGGGGGGGAGTCGGGAGCTTTCTTT	CASSEGGESGAFF	TRBV2	.	TRBJ1-1	.
TGTGCCAGCAGCGTAGGGGCGGGGAGCAACACCGGGGAGCTGTTTTTT	CASSVGAGSNTGELFF	TRBV9	.	TRBJ2-2	.